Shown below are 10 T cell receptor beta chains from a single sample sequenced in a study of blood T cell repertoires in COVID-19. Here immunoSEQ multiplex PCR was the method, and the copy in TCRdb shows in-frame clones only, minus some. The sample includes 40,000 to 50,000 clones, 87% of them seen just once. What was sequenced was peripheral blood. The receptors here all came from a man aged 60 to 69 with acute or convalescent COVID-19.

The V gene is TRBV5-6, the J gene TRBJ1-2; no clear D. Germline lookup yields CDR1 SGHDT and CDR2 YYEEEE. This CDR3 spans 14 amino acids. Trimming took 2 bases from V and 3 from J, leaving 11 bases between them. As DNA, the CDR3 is TGTGCCAGCAGCTTCCGAGGGTTGTACTATGGCTACACCTTC. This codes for CASSFRGLYYGYTF. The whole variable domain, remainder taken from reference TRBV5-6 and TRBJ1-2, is DAGVTQSPTHLIKTRGQQVTLRCSPKSGHDTVSWYQQALGQGPQFIFQYYEEEERQRGNFPDRFSGHQFPNYSSELNVNALLLGDSALYLCASSFRGLYYGYTFGSGTRLTVV.

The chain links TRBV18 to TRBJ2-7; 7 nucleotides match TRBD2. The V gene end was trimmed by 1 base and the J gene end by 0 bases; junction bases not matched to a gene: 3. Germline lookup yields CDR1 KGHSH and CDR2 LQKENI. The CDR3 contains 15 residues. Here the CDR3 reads CASSPLAGSSYEQYF. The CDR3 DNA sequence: TGTGCCAGCTCACCACTAGCGGGTAGCTCCTACGAGCAGTACTTC.

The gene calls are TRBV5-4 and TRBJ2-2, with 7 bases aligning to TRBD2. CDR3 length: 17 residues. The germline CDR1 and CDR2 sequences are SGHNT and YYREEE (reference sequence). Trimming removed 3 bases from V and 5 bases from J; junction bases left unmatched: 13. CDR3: CASSSQVGGGLTGELFF. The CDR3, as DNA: TGTGCCAGCAGCTCCCAGGTTGGCGGGGGTCTTACCGGGGAGCTGTTTTTT.

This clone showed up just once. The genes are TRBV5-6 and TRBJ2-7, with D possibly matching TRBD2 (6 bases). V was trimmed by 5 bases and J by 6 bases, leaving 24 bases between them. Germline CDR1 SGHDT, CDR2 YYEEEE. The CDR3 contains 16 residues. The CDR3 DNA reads TGTGCCAGCAGTCGTTCAGCGGACTTCCGAGCGGGCGAGCAGTACTTC. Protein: CASSRSADFRAGEQYF.

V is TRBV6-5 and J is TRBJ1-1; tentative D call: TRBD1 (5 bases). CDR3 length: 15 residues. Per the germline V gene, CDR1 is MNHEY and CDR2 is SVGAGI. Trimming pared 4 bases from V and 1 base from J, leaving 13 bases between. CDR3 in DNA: TGTGCCAGCAGTTCGAGACAGATGGAGAACACTGAAGCTTTCTTT. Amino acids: CASSSRQMENTEAFF.

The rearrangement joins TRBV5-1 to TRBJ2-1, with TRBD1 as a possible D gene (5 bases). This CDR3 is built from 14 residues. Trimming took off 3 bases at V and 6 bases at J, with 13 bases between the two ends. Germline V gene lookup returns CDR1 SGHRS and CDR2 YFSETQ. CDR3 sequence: CASSYRGSINEQFF. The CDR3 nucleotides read TGCGCCAGCAGCTATAGGGGCTCCATCAATGAGCAGTTCTTC.

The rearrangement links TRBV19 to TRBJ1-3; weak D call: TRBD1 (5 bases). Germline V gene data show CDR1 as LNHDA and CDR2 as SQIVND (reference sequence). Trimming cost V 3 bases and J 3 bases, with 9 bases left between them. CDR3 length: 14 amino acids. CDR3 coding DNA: TGTGCCAGTAGTATTCCAGGGTTTGGAAACACCATATATTTT. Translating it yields CASSIPGFGNTIYF.

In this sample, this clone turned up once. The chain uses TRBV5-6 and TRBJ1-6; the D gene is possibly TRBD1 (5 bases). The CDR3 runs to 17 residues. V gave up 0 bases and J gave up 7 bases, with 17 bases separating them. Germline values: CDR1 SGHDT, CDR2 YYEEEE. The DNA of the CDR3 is TGTGCCAGCAGCTTGGTTCTGGGGACGGAGGGAAATTCACCCCTCCACTTT. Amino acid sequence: CASSLVLGTEGNSPLHF.

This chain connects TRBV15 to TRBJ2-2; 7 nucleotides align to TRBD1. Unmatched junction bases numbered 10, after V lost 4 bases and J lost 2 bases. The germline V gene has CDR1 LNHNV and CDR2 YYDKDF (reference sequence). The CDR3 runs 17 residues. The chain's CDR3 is CATSNTGEVGNTGELFF. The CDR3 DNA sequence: TGTGCCACCAGCAACACAGGGGAAGTCGGCAACACCGGGGAGCTGTTTTTT.

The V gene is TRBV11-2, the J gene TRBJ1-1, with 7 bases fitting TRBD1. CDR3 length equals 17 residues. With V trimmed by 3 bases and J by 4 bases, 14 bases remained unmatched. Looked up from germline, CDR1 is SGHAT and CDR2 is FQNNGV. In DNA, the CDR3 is TGTGCCAGCAGCTTTCTCCTAACAGGGCAGGGGGGCACTGAAGCTTTCTTT. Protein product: CASSFLLTGQGGTEAFF.